The following is a T cell receptor (beta chain) sequence with its context. This record comes from a study of T cell responses to AZD1222 COVID-19 vaccine. Recipients boosted at about 4 weeks or about 12 weeks are pooled. This CDR3 comprises 19 residues. V lost 0 bases, J lost 6 bases, and 24 bases lay in between. In germline, CDR1 is MNHEY, CDR2 SVGEGT. The protocol was immunoSEQ multiplex PCR, while the TCRdb copy is restricted to in-frame clones and leaves out a portion. The sample lists 85,000 to 120,000 clones, about 90% occurring once. This clonotype originated in an adult who received the AZD1222 COVID-19 vaccine. The chain recombines TRBV6-2 or TRBV6-3 with TRBJ1-5; no definite D call. Sample: peripheral blood, taken 28 days after the second AZD1222 dose. CDR3 DNA sequence: TGTGCCAGCAGTTACTCGCGGACTGGAGGAGGGCCCCGAAGTCAGCCCCAGCATTTT. Protein product: CASSYSRTGGGPRSQPQHF.